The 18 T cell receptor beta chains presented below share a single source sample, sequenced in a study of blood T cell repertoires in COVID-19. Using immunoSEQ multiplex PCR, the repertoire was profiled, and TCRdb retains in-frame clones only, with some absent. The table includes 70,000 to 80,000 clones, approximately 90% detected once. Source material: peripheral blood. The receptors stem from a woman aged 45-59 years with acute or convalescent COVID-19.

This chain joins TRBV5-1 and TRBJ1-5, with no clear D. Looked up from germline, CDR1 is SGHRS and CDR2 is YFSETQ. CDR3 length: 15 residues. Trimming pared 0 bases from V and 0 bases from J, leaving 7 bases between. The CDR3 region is CASSLAGYSNQPQHF. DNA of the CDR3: TGCGCCAGCAGCTTGGCAGGCTATAGCAATCAGCCCCAGCATTTT.

Here the CDR3 DNA reads TGTGCCAGCAGGGTGACTAGCGGGGCGGTACACTACAATGAGCAGTTCTTC. Translated: CASRVTSGAVHYNEQFF. This chain links TRBV2 with TRBJ2-1; 11 bases are shared with TRBD2. V dropped 6 bases and J dropped 3; count of bases not matched to a gene: 10. The CDR3 totals 17 residues. Germline CDR1 is SNHLY and CDR2 is FYNNEI.

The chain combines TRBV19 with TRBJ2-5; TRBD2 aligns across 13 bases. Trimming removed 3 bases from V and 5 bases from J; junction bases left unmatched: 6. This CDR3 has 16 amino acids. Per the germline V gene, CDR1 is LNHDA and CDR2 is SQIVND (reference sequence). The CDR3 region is CASSMGTSGNGETQYF. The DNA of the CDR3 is TGTGCCAGTAGTATGGGGACTAGCGGGAATGGGGAGACCCAGTACTTC.

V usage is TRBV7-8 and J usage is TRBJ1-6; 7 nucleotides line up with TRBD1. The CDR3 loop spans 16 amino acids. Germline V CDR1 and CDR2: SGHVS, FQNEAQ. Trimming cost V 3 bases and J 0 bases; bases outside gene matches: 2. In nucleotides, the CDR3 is TGTGCCAGCAGCTTGACAGGGAGCTCCTATAATTCACCCCTCCACTTT. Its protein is CASSLTGSSYNSPLHF. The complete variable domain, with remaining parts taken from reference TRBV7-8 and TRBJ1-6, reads GAGVSQSPRYKVAKRGQDVALRCDPISGHVSLFWYQQALGQGPEFLTYFQNEAQLDKSGLPSDRFFAERPEGSVSTLKIQRTQQEDSAVYLCASSLTGSSYNSPLHFGNGTRLTVT.

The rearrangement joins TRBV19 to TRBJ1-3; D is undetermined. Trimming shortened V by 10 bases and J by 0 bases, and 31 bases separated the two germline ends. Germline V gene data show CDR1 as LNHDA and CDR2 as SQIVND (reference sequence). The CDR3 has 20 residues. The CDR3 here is CATRNRLGDRSANSGNTIYF. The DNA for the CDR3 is TGTGCCACCCGGAATCGCCTAGGAGACCGTAGCGCTAACTCTGGAAACACCATATATTTT.

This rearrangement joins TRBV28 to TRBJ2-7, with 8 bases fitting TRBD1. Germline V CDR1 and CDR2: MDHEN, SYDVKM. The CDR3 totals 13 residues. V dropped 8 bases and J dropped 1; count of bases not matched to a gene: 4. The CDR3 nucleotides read TGTGCCAGCCGGGGACAGGCGTCCTACGAGCAGTACTTC. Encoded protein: CASRGQASYEQYF.

The CDR3 DNA reads TGTGCCAGCAGTAGGACAGGGGCAATTGGCTACACCTTC. As protein: CASSRTGAIGYTF. The chain couples TRBV9 to TRBJ1-2, with 9 bases identical to TRBD1. The CDR3 length is 13 residues. Germline CDR1 reads SGDLS; CDR2 reads YYNGEE. V lost 5 bases, J lost 7 bases, and 6 bases stayed unmatched.

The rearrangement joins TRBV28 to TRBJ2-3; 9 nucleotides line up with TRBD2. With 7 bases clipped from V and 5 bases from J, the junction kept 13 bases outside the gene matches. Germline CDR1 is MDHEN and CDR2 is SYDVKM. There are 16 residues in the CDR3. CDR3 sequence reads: CASTPTPGLAIDTQYF. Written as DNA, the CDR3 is TGTGCCAGCACCCCGACGCCGGGACTAGCAATAGATACGCAGTATTTT.

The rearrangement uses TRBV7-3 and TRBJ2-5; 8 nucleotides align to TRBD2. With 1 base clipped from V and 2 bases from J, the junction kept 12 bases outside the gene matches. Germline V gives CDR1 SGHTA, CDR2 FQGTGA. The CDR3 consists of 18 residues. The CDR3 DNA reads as TGTGCCAGCAGCTTAAGAGGGTCAACTAGCGGAAGTCAAGAGACCCAGTACTTC. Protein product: CASSLRGSTSGSQETQYF.

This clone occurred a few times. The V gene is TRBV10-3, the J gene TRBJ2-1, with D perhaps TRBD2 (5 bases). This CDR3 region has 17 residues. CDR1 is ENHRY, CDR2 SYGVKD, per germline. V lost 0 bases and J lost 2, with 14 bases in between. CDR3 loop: CAISESVGSATYNEQFF. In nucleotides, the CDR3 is TGTGCCATCAGTGAGTCCGTCGGTAGCGCAACCTACAATGAGCAGTTCTTC.

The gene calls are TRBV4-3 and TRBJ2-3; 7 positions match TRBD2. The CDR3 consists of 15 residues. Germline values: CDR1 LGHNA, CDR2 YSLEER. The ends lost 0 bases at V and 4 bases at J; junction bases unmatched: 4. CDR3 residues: CASSQDDAGADTQYF. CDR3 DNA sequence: TGCGCCAGCAGCCAAGACGACGCGGGAGCAGATACGCAGTATTTT.

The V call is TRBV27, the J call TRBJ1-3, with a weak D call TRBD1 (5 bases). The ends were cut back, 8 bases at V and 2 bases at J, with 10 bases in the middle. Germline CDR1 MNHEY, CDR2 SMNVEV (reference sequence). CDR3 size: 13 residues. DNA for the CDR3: TGTGCCAGCTCCCCGGGGGCTGGAAACACCATATATTTT. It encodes CASSPGAGNTIYF.

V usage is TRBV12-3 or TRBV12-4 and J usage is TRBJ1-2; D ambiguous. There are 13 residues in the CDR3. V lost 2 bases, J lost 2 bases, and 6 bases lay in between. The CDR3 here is CASSLQENYGYTF. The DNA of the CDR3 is TGTGCCAGCAGTTTACAGGAAAACTATGGCTACACCTTC.

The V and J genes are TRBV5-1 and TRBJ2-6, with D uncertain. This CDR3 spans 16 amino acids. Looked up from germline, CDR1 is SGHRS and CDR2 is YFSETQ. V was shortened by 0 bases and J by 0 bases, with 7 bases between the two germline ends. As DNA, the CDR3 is TGCGCCAGCAGCTTGGACTCTAGCTCTGGGGCCAACGTCCTGACTTTC. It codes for CASSLDSSSGANVLTF.

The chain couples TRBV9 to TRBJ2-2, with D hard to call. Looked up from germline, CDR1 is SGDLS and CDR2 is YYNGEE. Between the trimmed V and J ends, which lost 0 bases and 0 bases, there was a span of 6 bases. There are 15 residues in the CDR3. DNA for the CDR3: TGTGCCAGCAGCGTAGGCCAGACGAACACCGGGGAGCTGTTTTTT. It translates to CASSVGQTNTGELFF.

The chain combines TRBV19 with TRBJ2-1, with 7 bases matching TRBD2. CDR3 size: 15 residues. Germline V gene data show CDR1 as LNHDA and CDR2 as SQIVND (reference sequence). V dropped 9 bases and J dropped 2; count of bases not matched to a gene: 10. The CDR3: CASMSGGGAYNEQFF. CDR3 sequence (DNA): TGTGCCAGCATGTCGGGGGGAGGCGCCTACAATGAGCAGTTCTTC.

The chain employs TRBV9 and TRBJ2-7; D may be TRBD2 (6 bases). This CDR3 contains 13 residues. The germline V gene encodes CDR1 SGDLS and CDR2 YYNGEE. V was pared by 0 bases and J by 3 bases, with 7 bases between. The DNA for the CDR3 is TGTGCCAGCAGCGTAGGGGGGGTCTACGAGCAGTACTTC. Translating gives CASSVGGVYEQYF.

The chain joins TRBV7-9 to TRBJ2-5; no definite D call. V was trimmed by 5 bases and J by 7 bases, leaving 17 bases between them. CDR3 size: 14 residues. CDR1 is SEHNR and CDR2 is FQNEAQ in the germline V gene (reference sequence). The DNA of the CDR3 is TGTGCCAGCAGCCAAAACGGTTTAGGCGGGACCCAGTACTTC. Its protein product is CASSQNGLGGTQYF.